These 29 T cell receptor beta chains were sequenced from one sample in a study of blood T cells in healthy people across ages. Primers used in a second PCR of about 7 to 12 cycles were a sample-barcoded 5' primer and a J-beta primer mix. TCRdb re-derived calls from the 5' RACE reads in MiXCR, one entry per CDR3 protein. This sample has over a million distinct CDR3 sequences; around 55% occur once, and the top ten carry 6.5% to 8%. Sequencing input: blood. All receptors derive from a man between 18 and 35 years old in good health.

This clonotype showed up many times. The chain employs TRBV12-3 or TRBV12-4 and TRBJ2-1; TRBD2 is a possible D gene (6 bases). The CDR3 spans 12 residues. The germline V and J ends were trimmed by 6 bases and 7 bases, with 10 bases remaining between them. CDR3 protein: CASSLGTNEQFF. CDR3 nucleotides: TGTGCCAGCAGCCTCGGGACTAATGAGCAGTTCTTC.

The chain links TRBV5-5 to TRBJ2-5; a possible D gene is TRBD1 (5 bases). Germline-derived CDR1 and CDR2 are SGHKS and YYEKEE (reference sequence). The CDR3 has 14 residues. The ends were cut back, 0 bases at V and 11 bases at J, with 17 bases in the middle. The CDR3 is CASSLERQLYGQYF. The CDR3 nucleotides are TGTGCCAGCAGCTTGGAACGACAGCTCTACGGGCAGTACTTC.

V and J are TRBV6-1 and TRBJ2-4; 8 bases are shared with TRBD2. The DNA end lines up better with TRBJ2-7; the J call may be wrong. Germline CDR1 MNHNS, CDR2 SASEGT. The CDR3 sequence is 16 residues long. DNA of the CDR3: TGTGCCAGCAGCGAAACTAGCGGAGGGGGTACCTACGAGCAGTACTTC. Its protein product is CASSETSGGGTYEQYF.

This clonotype has more than one count but fewer than ten. The rearrangement uses TRBV6-5 and TRBJ2-1; tentatively, D is TRBD1 or TRBD2 (5 bases each). CDR3 length: 15 residues. V lost 8 bases, J lost 7 bases, and 21 bases lay in between. Germline CDR1 is MNHEY and CDR2 is SVGAGI. The CDR3 DNA reads TGTGCCAGCTCAACGGGCAGCGCAGAGGGGAATGAGCAGTTCTTC. Residues: CASSTGSAEGNEQFF.

This clonotype is a singleton in its sample. The chain has TRBV20-1 and TRBJ2-7; TRBD2 matches 9 bases. CDR3 length: 12 amino acids. The germline CDR1 and CDR2 sequences are DFQATT and SNEGSKA (reference sequence). V was clipped by 2 bases and J by 9 bases; unmatched bases: 5. Written as DNA, the CDR3 is TGCAGTGCTAGACCTCATAGCGGGGGGCAGTACTTC. The encoded protein is CSARPHSGGQYF.

This clonotype was detected a few times. This rearrangement joins TRBV6-2 or TRBV6-3 to TRBJ2-7; D not resolved. V was pared by 3 bases and J by 0 bases, with 12 bases between. CDR3 length: 15 amino acids. Germline V lookup: CDR1 MNHEY, CDR2 SVGEGT. The CDR3 sequence is CASSYPPYYSYEQYF. The DNA for the CDR3 is TGTGCCAGCAGTTATCCTCCTTACTACTCCTACGAGCAGTACTTC.

A remark on this clonotype: Sequence at one end of the junction differs from germline and may be a read error. The CDR3 DNA reads TGCAGCGTTATTGGGTTAGAAGAGCGGTTCTTC. Protein product: CSVIGLEERFF. The J gene is TRBJ2-1, the V gene TRBV29-1; D is uncertain. From germline, CDR1 is SQVTM and CDR2 ANQGSEA. This CDR3 region has 11 residues.

This rearrangement joins TRBV27 to TRBJ2-7; D gene unclear. Germline assignment: CDR1 MNHEY and CDR2 SMNVEV (reference sequence). The CDR3 is 16 amino acids. The V and J ends lost 0 bases and 3 bases respectively, with 15 bases between them. The CDR3 nucleotides are TGTGCCAGCAGTTTATCGGTCCAGTTATCTCGCTACGAGCAGTACTTC. Translated: CASSLSVQLSRYEQYF.

This chain uses TRBV11-2 with TRBJ2-7; D is unresolved. Trimming removed 5 bases at V and 6 bases at J, with 11 bases between. Germline V CDR1 and CDR2: SGHAT, FQNNGV. The CDR3 has 12 amino acids. CDR3 nucleotides: TGTGCCAGCAGCCACTACACGGTCGAGCAGTACTTC. It yields the protein CASSHYTVEQYF.

This chain connects TRBV20-1 to TRBJ1-2, with D perhaps matching TRBD1 (5 bases). The germline V gene encodes CDR1 DFQATT and CDR2 SNEGSKA (reference sequence). Trimming cost V 6 bases and J 4 bases, with 18 bases left between them. The CDR3 extends over 14 amino acids. The CDR3 sequence is CSATRDLHLYGYTF. CDR3 nucleotide sequence: TGCAGTGCGACACGGGACCTCCACCTCTATGGCTACACCTTC.

The rearrangement joins TRBV2 to TRBJ1-2; possibly TRBD1 for D (5 bases). Trimming shortened V by 8 bases and J by 5 bases, and 24 bases separated the two germline ends. CDR1 and CDR2 (germline): SNHLY, FYNNEI. The CDR3 is 16 amino acids. Here the CDR3 reads CASQSGAIRSSYGYTF. The CDR3 DNA reads TGTGCCAGCCAATCTGGGGCTATCCGAAGTAGTTATGGCTACACCTTC. The full variable domain, rest sourced from reference TRBV2 and TRBJ1-2, is EPEVTQTPSHQVTQMGQEVILRCVPISNHLYFYWYRQILGQKVEFLVSFYNNEISEKSEIFDDQFSVERPDGSNFTLKIRSTKLEDSAMYFCASQSGAIRSSYGYTFGSGTRLTVV.

V gene TRBV20-1 combines with J gene TRBJ1-2; TRBD1 matches 8 bases. With V trimmed by 5 bases and J by 4 bases, 3 bases remained unmatched. This CDR3 region has 12 residues. Germline CDR1 is DFQATT and CDR2 is SNEGSKA (reference sequence). Here the CDR3 DNA reads TGCAGTGCTGGACAGGGTGTCTATGGCTACACCTTC. It specifies CSAGQGVYGYTF.

The chain employs TRBV12-3 or TRBV12-4 and TRBJ2-7; 8 nucleotides line up with TRBD2. With the DNA end fitting TRBJ2-5 better, the J assignment may be wrong. The CDR3 covers 16 residues. CDR3 in DNA: TGTGCCAGTCGTGATTCTACGGGAGGGAGAGAAGAGACCCAGTACTTC. It yields the protein CASRDSTGGREETQYF.

The DNA of the CDR3 is TGTGCCAGCAGCCCCCCCGGCAGAAACGGGCTGTTTTTT. It yields the protein CASSPPGRNGLFF. The rearrangement uses TRBV7-2 and TRBJ1-4; D is unclear. The germline V and J ends were trimmed by 5 bases and 14 bases, with 18 bases remaining between them. Germline CDR1 SGHTA, CDR2 FQGNSA. CDR3 length: 13 amino acids.

This chain uses TRBV20-1 with TRBJ2-1, with TRBD1 as a possible D gene (6 bases). Trimming took off 5 bases at V and 4 bases at J, with 12 bases between the two ends. The CDR3 has 13 amino acids. Germline V lookup: CDR1 DFQATT, CDR2 SNEGSKA (reference sequence). The CDR3 sequence is CSASLGQYNEQFF. Here the CDR3 DNA reads TGCAGTGCTTCTCTTGGACAGTACAATGAGCAGTTCTTC.

This chain joins TRBV5-1 and TRBJ2-7, with D maybe TRBD1 (5 bases). CDR3 length: 14 amino acids. The V gene lost 4 bases and the J gene lost 1 base, with 12 bases spanning the gap. Germline V gives CDR1 SGHRS, CDR2 YFSETQ. CDR3 coding DNA: TGCGCCAGCAGCCTGGGGCCCCCATCCTACGAGCAGTACTTC. The encoded protein is CASSLGPPSYEQYF.

The chain joins TRBV30 to TRBJ2-7, with D perhaps matching TRBD2 (6 bases). The better agreement between TRBJ2-5 and the DNA end casts doubt on the J call. Germline CDR1 is GTSNPN and CDR2 is SVGIG (reference sequence). The CDR3 runs to 14 residues. For the CDR3, the DNA is TGTGCCTGGAGTCACGGGGGTGATGCAGAGACCCAGTACTTC. Its protein product is CAWSHGGDAETQYF.

In this sample, this clonotype turned up a few times. The V gene is TRBV9, the J gene TRBJ2-5; the D gene is possibly TRBD1 (5 bases). Judging by the DNA end, TRBJ2-7 fits better; the J call may be wrong. Germline V CDR1 and CDR2: SGDLS, YYNGEE. The CDR3 contains 15 residues. CDR3 DNA: TGTGCCAGCAGCCCTAGGACCCTCAGGGCGGCCGAGCAGTACTTC. Its protein product is CASSPRTLRAAEQYF.

This chain joins TRBV4-1 and TRBJ2-5, with 9 bases matching TRBD2. V dropped 2 bases and J dropped 5; count of bases not matched to a gene: 6. This CDR3 comprises 15 residues. Germline V CDR1 and CDR2: MGHRA, YSYEKL. The CDR3 reads CASSQYGLAGETQYF. The CDR3 nucleotides are TGCGCCAGCAGCCAATATGGCCTAGCGGGGGAGACCCAGTACTTC.

This chain connects TRBV6-5 to TRBJ1-6; D is undetermined. The CDR3 is 17 amino acids. CDR1 is MNHEY, CDR2 SVGAGI, per germline. V dropped 4 bases and J dropped 9 bases, with 22 bases sitting between them. CDR3 amino acids: CASSSSAPGPASSPLHF. The CDR3, as DNA: TGTGCCAGCAGTTCCTCAGCCCCCGGGCCCGCAAGTTCACCCCTCCACTTT.

This chain links TRBV20-1 with TRBJ2-4, with D unresolved. The better agreement between TRBJ2-5 and the DNA end casts doubt on the J call. Germline values: CDR1 DFQATT, CDR2 SNEGSKA (reference sequence). The CDR3 is made up of 13 amino acids. CDR3 region: CSARSYESETQYF. The CDR3 DNA reads TGCAGTGCTAGGAGCTATGAATCAGAGACCCAGTACTTC.

The chain combines TRBV11-2 with TRBJ2-1; D call uncertain. Deletions cut 0 bases from V and 9 bases from J, with 6 bases between. Germline loops: CDR1 SGHAT, CDR2 FQNNGV. CDR3 length: 12 residues. The CDR3 region has the DNA TGTGCCAGCAGCTTAGAAATGGGTGAGCAGTTCTTC. It encodes CASSLEMGEQFF.

There are a few counts of this clonotype. The chain employs TRBV5-1 and TRBJ2-5; D call uncertain. The germline V and J ends were trimmed by 3 bases and 2 bases, with 8 bases remaining between them. The germline V gene has CDR1 SGHRS and CDR2 YFSETQ. This CDR3 is 13 amino acids long. CDR3 sequence reads: CASSSPPQETQYF. CDR3 DNA sequence: TGCGCCAGCAGCTCACCACCACAAGAGACCCAGTACTTC.

The V and J genes are TRBV3-1 and TRBJ2-1; D gene ambiguous. V was clipped by 0 bases and J by 14 bases, with 17 bases between them. Per germline, CDR1 LGHDT and CDR2 YNNKEL (reference sequence). The CDR3 loop spans 14 amino acids. Here the CDR3 DNA reads TGTGCCAGCAGCCAAGAAATGGGCGAAACAAGAGAGTTCTTC. Protein: CASSQEMGETREFF.

This clonotype came up many times. This chain connects TRBV4-2 to TRBJ2-5, with 13 bases lining up with TRBD2. CDR1 and CDR2 from the germline V gene are LGHNA and YNFKEQ. The CDR3 is 16 residues long. J was trimmed by 2 bases and V by 2 bases; bases with no gene match: 2. CDR3 sequence: CASSQTSGGVQETQYF. The CDR3 DNA reads TGTGCCAGCAGCCAAACTAGCGGGGGGGTTCAAGAGACCCAGTACTTC.

The chain recombines TRBV7-2 with TRBJ2-7, with D possibly being TRBD2 (5 bases). The V end was cut by 6 bases, the J end by 0 bases, with 15 bases between. CDR1 and CDR2 (germline): SGHTA, FQGNSA. This CDR3 is built from 15 residues. CDR3 DNA sequence: TGTGCCAGCAGTTCCCCGGGAAGAAGCTCCTACGAGCAGTACTTC. Translated, it gives CASSSPGRSSYEQYF. The variable domain in full, with the rest retrieved from reference TRBV7-2 and TRBJ2-7, is GAGVSQSPSNKVTEKGKDVELRCDPISGHTALYWYRQSLGQGLEFLIYFQGNSAPDKSGLPSDRFSAERTGGSVSTLTIQRTQQEDSAVYLCASSSPGRSSYEQYFGPGTRLTVT.

The genes are TRBV20-1 and TRBJ2-7; the D gene is possibly TRBD2 (6 bases). V dropped 3 bases and J dropped 3 bases, with 9 bases sitting between them. This CDR3 comprises 12 residues. The germline gives CDR1 DFQATT, CDR2 SNEGSKA (reference sequence). In nucleotides, the CDR3 is TGCAGTGCTAGCGGGAGACGCTACGAGCAGTACTTC. Translation: CSASGRRYEQYF.

The gene calls are TRBV15 and TRBJ1-1; 7 bases match TRBD1. This CDR3 is 16 amino acids long. The V segment lost 0 bases and the J segment 0 bases; nucleotides outside the gene matches: 4. Germline V gives CDR1 LNHNV, CDR2 YYDKDF (reference sequence). CDR3 sequence (DNA): TGTGCCACCAGCAGAGAGACAGGGATCATGAACACTGAAGCTTTCTTT. Residues: CATSRETGIMNTEAFF. Drawing the rest from reference TRBV15 and TRBJ1-1, the complete variable domain is DAMVIQNPRYQVTQFGKPVTLSCSQTLNHNVMYWYQQKSSQAPKLLFHYYDKDFNNEADTPDNFQSRRPNTSFCFLDIRSPGLGDTAMYLCATSRETGIMNTEAFFGQGTRLTVV.

The V and J genes are TRBV4-3 and TRBJ1-4, with a weak D call TRBD1 (6 bases). CDR3 length equals 15 residues. Germline CDR1 is LGHNA and CDR2 is YSLEER. V was cut by 0 bases and J by 7 bases, with 12 bases left in between. For the CDR3, the DNA is TGCGCCAGCAGCCAAGATGACAGGAGGGGTGAAAAACTGTTTTTT. Amino acid sequence: CASSQDDRRGEKLFF.